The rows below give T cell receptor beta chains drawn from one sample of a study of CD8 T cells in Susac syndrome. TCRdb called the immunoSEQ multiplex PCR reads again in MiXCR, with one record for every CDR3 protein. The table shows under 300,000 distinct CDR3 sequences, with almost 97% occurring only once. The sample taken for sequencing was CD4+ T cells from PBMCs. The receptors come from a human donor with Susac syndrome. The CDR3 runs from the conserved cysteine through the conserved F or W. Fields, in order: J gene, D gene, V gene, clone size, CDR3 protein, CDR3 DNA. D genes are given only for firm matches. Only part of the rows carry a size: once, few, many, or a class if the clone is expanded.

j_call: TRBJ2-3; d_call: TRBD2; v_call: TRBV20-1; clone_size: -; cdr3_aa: CSASSSGRGDTQYF; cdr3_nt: TGCAGTGCTAGCTCAAGCGGGAGGGGGGATACGCAGTATTTT
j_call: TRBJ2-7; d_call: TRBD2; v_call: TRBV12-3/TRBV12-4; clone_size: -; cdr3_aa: CASTQLAGVSYEQYF; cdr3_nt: TGTGCCAGCACCCAACTAGCGGGAGTCTCCTACGAGCAGTACTTC
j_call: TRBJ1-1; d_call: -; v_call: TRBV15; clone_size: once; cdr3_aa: CATSIDALGVTEAFF; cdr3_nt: TGTGCCACCAGCATTGACGCCCTAGGGGTCACTGAAGCTTTCTTT
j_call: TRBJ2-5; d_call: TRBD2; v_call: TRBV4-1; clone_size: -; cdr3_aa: CASSPPWTSGQETQYF; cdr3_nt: TGCGCCAGCAGCCCCCCTTGGACTAGCGGACAAGAGACCCAGTACTTC
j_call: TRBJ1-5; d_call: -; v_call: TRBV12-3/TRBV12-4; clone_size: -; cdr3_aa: CASSLGSSNQPQHF; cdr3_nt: TGTGCCAGCAGTTTGGGGTCTAGCAATCAGCCCCAGCATTTT
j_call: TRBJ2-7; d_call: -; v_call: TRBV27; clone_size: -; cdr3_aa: CASSLSGGVYEQYF; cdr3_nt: TGTGCCAGCAGTTTATCAGGAGGGGTCTACGAGCAGTACTTC
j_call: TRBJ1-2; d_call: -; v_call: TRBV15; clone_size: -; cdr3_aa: CATSGGPYGYTF; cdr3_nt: TGTGCCACCAGCGGCGGTCCCTATGGCTACACCTTC
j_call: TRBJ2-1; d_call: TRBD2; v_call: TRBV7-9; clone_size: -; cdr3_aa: CASSTGTSGRDAAFF; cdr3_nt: TGTGCCAGCAGCACTGGGACTAGCGGGAGGGACGCCGCCTTCTTC
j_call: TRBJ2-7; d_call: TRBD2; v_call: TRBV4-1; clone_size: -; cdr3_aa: CASSQDSLAGDLSSYEQYF; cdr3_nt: TGCGCCAGCAGCCAAGACTCACTAGCGGGAGACCTAAGCTCCTACGAGCAGTACTTC
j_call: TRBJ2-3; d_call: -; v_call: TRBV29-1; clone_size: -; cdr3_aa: CSGKAGFSTDTQYF; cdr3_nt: TGCAGCGGAAAAGCAGGGTTTTCCACAGATACGCAGTATTTT
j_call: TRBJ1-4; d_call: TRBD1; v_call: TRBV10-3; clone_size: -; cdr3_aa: CAAGQGNEKLFF; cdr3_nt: TGTGCCGCGGGACAGGGGAATGAAAAACTGTTTTTT
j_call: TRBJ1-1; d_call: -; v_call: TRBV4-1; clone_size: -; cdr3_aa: CASSQEGLEAFF; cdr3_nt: TGCGCCAGCAGCCAAGAGGGCCTGGAAGCTTTCTTT
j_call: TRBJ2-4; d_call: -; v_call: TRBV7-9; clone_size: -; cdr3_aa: CASSSGDVGNIQYF; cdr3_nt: TGTGCCAGCAGCTCAGGGGACGTGGGAAACATTCAGTACTTC
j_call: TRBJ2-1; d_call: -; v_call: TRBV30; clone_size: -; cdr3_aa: CAWSVPSQKNEQFF; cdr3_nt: TGTGCCTGGAGTGTACCCTCCCAGAAAAATGAGCAGTTCTTC
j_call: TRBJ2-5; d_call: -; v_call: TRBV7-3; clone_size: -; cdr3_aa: CASSLSSRQETQYF; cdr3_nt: TGTGCCAGCAGCTTATCAAGCAGGCAAGAGACCCAGTACTTC
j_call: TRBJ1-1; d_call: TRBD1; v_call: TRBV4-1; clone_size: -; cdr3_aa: CASSQGRQGRLTEAFF; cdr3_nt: TGCGCCAGCAGCCAAGGTCGACAGGGTCGGCTCACTGAAGCTTTCTTT
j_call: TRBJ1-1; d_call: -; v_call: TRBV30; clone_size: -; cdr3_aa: CAWSRTVMNTEAFF; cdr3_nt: TGTGCCTGGAGTCGGACAGTAATGAACACTGAAGCTTTCTTT
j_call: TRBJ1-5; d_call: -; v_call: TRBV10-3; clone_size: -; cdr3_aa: CAISESEGNQPQHF; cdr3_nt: TGTGCCATCAGTGAGTCCGAAGGCAATCAGCCCCAGCATTTT
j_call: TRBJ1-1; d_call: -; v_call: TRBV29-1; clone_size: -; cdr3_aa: CSVAAGKNEAFF; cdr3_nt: TGCAGCGTTGCCGCAGGGAAGAATGAAGCTTTCTTT
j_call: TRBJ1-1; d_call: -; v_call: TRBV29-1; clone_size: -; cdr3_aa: CSSDPAPPFF; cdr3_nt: TGCAGCTCTGATCCGGCACCTCCTTTCTTT
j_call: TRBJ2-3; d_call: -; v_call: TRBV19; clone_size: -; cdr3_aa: CASSPYSGTDTQYF; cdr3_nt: TGTGCCAGTAGTCCCTACTCTGGCACAGATACGCAGTATTTT
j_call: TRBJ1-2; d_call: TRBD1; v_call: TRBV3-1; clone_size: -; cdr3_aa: CASSRGTASGYTF; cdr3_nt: TGTGCCAGCAGCCGTGGGACAGCCTCGGGCTACACCTTC
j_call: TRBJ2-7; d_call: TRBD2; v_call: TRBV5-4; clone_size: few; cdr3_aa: CASSFGTTTYEQYF; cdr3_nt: TGTGCCAGCAGCTTCGGGACTACCACCTACGAGCAGTACTTC
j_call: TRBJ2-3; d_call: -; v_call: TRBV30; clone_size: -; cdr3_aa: CAYTYGPWGTDTQYF; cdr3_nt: TGTGCCTATACTTACGGACCCTGGGGCACAGATACGCAGTATTTT
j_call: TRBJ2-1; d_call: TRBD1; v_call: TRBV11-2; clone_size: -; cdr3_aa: CASSLTGGSMNEQFF; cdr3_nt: TGTGCCAGCAGCTTGACAGGGGGATCGATGAATGAGCAGTTCTTC
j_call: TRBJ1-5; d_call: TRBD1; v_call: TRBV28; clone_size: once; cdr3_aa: CASSFPGQGYQPQHF; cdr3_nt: TGTGCCAGCAGTTTCCCCGGACAGGGCTATCAGCCCCAGCATTTT
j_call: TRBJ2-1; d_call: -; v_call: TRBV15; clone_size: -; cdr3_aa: CATSREGRGNEQFF; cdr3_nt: TGTGCCACCAGCAGAGAGGGTAGGGGGAATGAGCAGTTCTTC